Each of the 10 T cell receptor beta chains below was sequenced from the same sample in a study of PD-1 blockade in classical Hodgkin lymphoma. Clones were read by immunoSEQ multiplex PCR, and TCRdb kept only the in-frame ones, dropping some. In the table there are tens of thousands of clones, roughly nine tenths of which are singletons. Each patient relapsed following autologous stem cell transplantation, and prior brentuximab vedotin exposure differed. The sample was peripheral blood mononuclear cells (PBMCs), taken at baseline. Every receptor here comes from a human donor with classical Hodgkin lymphoma.

A single count supports this clone. CDR3 in amino acids: CASSGDRREAFF. The CDR3 coding sequence is TGTGCCAGCAGTGGTGACAGGCGGGAAGCTTTCTTT. This chain links TRBV2 with TRBJ1-1; perhaps TRBD1 as D (6 bases). Trimming took off 4 bases at V and 8 bases at J, with 11 bases between the two ends. CDR1 is SNHLY and CDR2 is FYNNEI in the germline V gene. This CDR3 spans 12 amino acids.

J is TRBJ2-7 and V is TRBV30; D is uncertain. V was cut by 4 bases and J by 4 bases, with 8 bases left in between. Per the germline V gene, CDR1 is GTSNPN and CDR2 is SVGIG (reference sequence). The CDR3 loop spans 11 amino acids. The CDR3 loop reads CAWNLGYEQYF. In nucleotides, the CDR3 is TGTGCCTGGAATTTGGGGTACGAGCAGTACTTC.

The CDR3 here is CARGTGTASYEQYF. CDR3 bases: TGTGCCAGGGGTACCGGGACCGCATCCTACGAGCAGTACTTC. J is TRBJ2-7 and V is TRBV6-5; D may correspond to TRBD1 or TRBD2 (5 bases each). Germline V CDR1 and CDR2: MNHEY, SVGAGI. Trimming left V 9 bases short and J 1 base short, with 16 bases between. The CDR3 length is 14 residues.

The chain is built from TRBV5-6 and TRBJ2-1, with D possibly matching TRBD1 (6 bases). The germline V gene has CDR1 SGHDT and CDR2 YYEEEE. V was clipped by 7 bases and J by 9 bases, with 11 bases between them. This CDR3 contains 11 residues. The DNA for the CDR3 is TGTGCCAGCCTGAGGGGGAGTGAGCAGTTCTTC. Protein: CASLRGSEQFF. The full variable domain, completed using reference TRBV5-6 and TRBJ2-1, is DAGVTQSPTHLIKTRGQQVTLRCSPKSGHDTVSWYQQALGQGPQFIFQYYEEEERQRGNFPDRFSGHQFPNYSSELNVNALLLGDSALYLCASLRGSEQFFGPGTRLTVL.

CDR3 residues: CASSVVRGETDTQYF. CDR3 nucleotides: TGTGCCAGCAGCGTAGTTAGGGGGGAAACAGATACGCAGTATTTT. The genes are TRBV9 and TRBJ2-3; D may match TRBD1 or TRBD2 (6 bases each). Per germline, CDR1 SGDLS and CDR2 YYNGEE. The CDR3 runs 15 residues. Trimming took 0 bases from V and 3 from J, leaving 11 bases between them.

The genes are TRBV5-1 and TRBJ1-1; D ambiguous. V was trimmed by 4 bases and J by 7 bases, leaving 8 bases between them. The CDR3 sequence is 11 residues long. Germline values: CDR1 SGHRS, CDR2 YFSETQ. The CDR3 loop is CASSPGVEAFF. CDR3 DNA: TGCGCCAGCAGCCCCGGAGTTGAAGCTTTCTTT.

The chain couples TRBV12-5 to TRBJ1-1, with 7 bases identical to TRBD1. J was trimmed by 4 bases and V by 5 bases; bases with no gene match: 7. The CDR3 covers 14 residues. Germline V gene sequence: CDR1 LGHNT, CDR2 FRNRAP. The CDR3 loop reads CASGITGAGTEAFF. The CDR3 nucleotides read TGTGCTAGTGGTATAACAGGGGCTGGCACTGAAGCTTTCTTT.

This clone was seen only once. V and J are TRBV7-9 and TRBJ1-2; D not certain. The V end lost 1 base, the J end lost 7 bases, and 16 bases lay between the germline ends. CDR1 and CDR2 (germline): SEHNR, FQNEAQ (reference sequence). There are 15 residues in the CDR3. In nucleotides, the CDR3 is TGTGCCAGCAGCTTAGGAGGAGGACTTTTGTTTGGCTACACCTTC. Amino acid sequence: CASSLGGGLLFGYTF.

The chain carries TRBV6-6 and TRBJ2-4; a possible D gene is TRBD1 (6 bases). The CDR3 loop spans 15 amino acids. V was shortened by 0 bases and J by 8 bases, with 14 bases between the two germline ends. Germline CDR1 and CDR2: MNHNY and SVGAGI (reference sequence). The chain's CDR3 is CASSYSLQGWDIQYF. The CDR3 DNA reads as TGTGCCAGCAGTTACTCGCTTCAGGGGTGGGACATTCAGTACTTC.

The chain carries TRBV9 and TRBJ2-1; 7 bases map to TRBD1. The germline CDR1 and CDR2 sequences are SGDLS and YYNGEE. V trimming: 0 bases; J trimming: 10 bases; junction bases outside the gene matches: 13. The CDR3 is 16 amino acids. CDR3 protein: CASSVGYLQGRKEQFF. The CDR3 DNA sequence: TGTGCCAGCAGCGTAGGGTACTTACAGGGGCGCAAGGAGCAGTTCTTC.